This T cell receptor (beta chain) came from a study of Graves' ophthalmopathy and Graves' hyperthyroidism. Study findings and constraints: Using 13 signatures, a model distinguished ophthalmopathy from stable hyperthyroidism, reaching about 90% sensitivity and approximately 80% specificity. Most clonotypes expanded in thyroid above 0.001 frequency were present in blood too.

Clinical symptoms and serum thyroxine were used for diagnosis; TRAb, thyroid ultrasound and orbital computed tomography were also relied on. PBMCs were obtained from 8 to 10 ml of fresh peripheral blood. Researchers took RNA transcripts and amplified TCR beta CDR3 regions from them. HTBI primers served in a first-round RT-PCR, which a second-round multiplex PCR followed. TCRdb fed the multiplex PCR reads into MiXCR, producing one record per CDR3 protein. The sample yields around 470,000 distinct CDR3 sequences, around an eighth seen once. In this sample, this clonotype turned up many times. Its specificity is unknown. CDR3 length: 14 amino acids. The germline CDR1 and CDR2 sequences are SEHNR and FQNEAQ (reference sequence). Deletions cut 1 base from V and 1 base from J, with 7 bases between.

Sequencing input: blood. V and J are TRBV7-9 and TRBJ1-1, with D hard to call. The sequence was obtained from a woman aged 25 to 39 with Graves' ophthalmopathy. In DNA, the CDR3 is TGTGCCAGCAGCTTAGGTGAACAGAACACTGAAGCTTTCTTT. This encodes CASSLGEQNTEAFF.